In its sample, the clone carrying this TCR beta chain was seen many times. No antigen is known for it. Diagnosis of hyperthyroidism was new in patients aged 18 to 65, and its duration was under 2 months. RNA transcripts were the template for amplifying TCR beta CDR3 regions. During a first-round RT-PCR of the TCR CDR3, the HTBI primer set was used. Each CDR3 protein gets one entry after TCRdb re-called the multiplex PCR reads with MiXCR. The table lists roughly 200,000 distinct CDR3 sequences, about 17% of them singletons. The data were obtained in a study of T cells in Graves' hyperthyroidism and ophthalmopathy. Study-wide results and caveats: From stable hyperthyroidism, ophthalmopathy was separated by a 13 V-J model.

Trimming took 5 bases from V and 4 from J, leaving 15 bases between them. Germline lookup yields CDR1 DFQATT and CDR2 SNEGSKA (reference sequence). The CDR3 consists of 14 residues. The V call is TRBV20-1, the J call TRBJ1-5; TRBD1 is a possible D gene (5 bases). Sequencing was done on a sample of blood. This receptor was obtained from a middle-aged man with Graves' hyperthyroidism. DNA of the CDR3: TGCAGTGCTTTAGACCAGGGAAGAAATCAGCCCCAGCATTTT. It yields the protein CSALDQGRNQPQHF.